The entry below describes one T cell receptor (beta chain). This CDR3 region has 15 residues. Trimming left V 9 bases short and J 2 bases short, with 18 bases between. Per germline, CDR1 KGHDR and CDR2 SFDVKD. How the authors handled the data: Researchers report that nucleated cell counts were estimated from reference gene primer amplification. This table comes from immunoSEQ multiplex PCR, and its TCRdb copy is limited to in-frame clones, with some not included. V and J calls and clone size are given by that table; D and trimming were obtained from the DNA. The sample lists hundreds of thousands of clones, more than 80% occurring once. These data belong to a study of blood T cell repertoires in COVID-19. In the study overall: The origin of the acute and convalescent COVID-19 samples was the United States, Italy and Spain.

The TCR comes from a man in his forties with acute or convalescent COVID-19. The sample taken for sequencing was peripheral blood. The chain is built from TRBV24-1 and TRBJ2-5, with no clear D. CDR3: CATVKSSKPQETQYF. CDR3 nucleotide sequence: TGTGCCACCGTCAAAAGTAGCAAACCTCAAGAGACCCAGTACTTC.